A selection of T cell receptor beta chains follows, all from one sample in a study of technical replicates of blood from a few donors. TCRdb's copy holds only in-frame clones and misses some; the assay was immunoSEQ multiplex PCR. Seen here are about 15,000 clones, about nine tenths observed once, and the top ten hold roughly 12%. The specimen sequenced was PBMCs. The source of these receptors is a human donor in good health. Each CDR3 is given with its conserved first and last residue. Each record gives: V gene, J gene, clone size, D gene, CDR3 DNA, CDR3 protein. D genes are given only for firm matches. Size tells how often a clone was seen (once, few, many) or the class of an expanded clone, and some rows leave it out.

TRBV7-8	TRBJ2-1	NA	TRBD2	TGTGCCAGCAGCTTAGCGCGTTCTAGCGGGAGTGGTGAGCAGTTCTTC	CASSLARSSGSGEQFF
TRBV27	TRBJ2-2	few	NA	TGTGCCAGCAGTTTATCCGGGGCGAACACCGGGGAGCTGTTTTTT	CASSLSGANTGELFF
TRBV11-3	TRBJ2-1	NA	NA	TGTGCCAGCAGCACTCGGGAAGTTGAGCAGTTCTTC	CASSTREVEQFF
TRBV18	TRBJ2-7	NA	NA	TGTGCCAGCTCACAGGAGCGTCGAACCTACGAGCAGTACTTC	CASSQERRTYEQYF
TRBV2	TRBJ2-1	once	TRBD2	TGTGCCGGCGCAACGGGGGGGTGGAATGAGCAGTTCTTC	CAGATGGWNEQFF
TRBV11-2	TRBJ2-2	NA	TRBD2	TGTGCCAGCAGCCAACGGACTAGCGGGAGGTTCACCGGGGAGCTGTTTTTT	CASSQRTSGRFTGELFF
TRBV10-3	TRBJ2-3	NA	NA	TGTGCCATCAGTGAGTTGGGTACGGGGGACACAGATACGCAGTATTTT	CAISELGTGDTDTQYF
TRBV5-1	TRBJ2-1	NA	TRBD2	TGCGCCAGCAGCCTCACTAGCGGGAGGCGGTCTGAGCAGTTCTTC	CASSLTSGRRSEQFF
TRBV7-2	TRBJ2-5	NA	TRBD2	TGTGCCAGCAGCTTAGGTCTCGTAGCGGGGCAAGAGACCCAGTACTTC	CASSLGLVAGQETQYF
TRBV6-4	TRBJ2-1	NA	TRBD2	TGTGCCAGCAGTGACTCTTGGGAGGGCCTCAATGAGCAGTTCTTC	CASSDSWEGLNEQFF
TRBV5-1	TRBJ1-1	NA	TRBD1	TGCGCCAGCAGCCCGGGACAGGGCAGCACTGAAGCTTTCTTT	CASSPGQGSTEAFF
TRBV7-2	TRBJ2-5	NA	TRBD1	TGTGCCAGCAGCTTAGGGACAGGACAAGAGACCCAGTACTTC	CASSLGTGQETQYF
TRBV6-1	TRBJ2-3	NA	NA	TGTGCCAGCAGTGAAGCGGGAGCTTACACAGATACGCAGTATTTT	CASSEAGAYTDTQYF
TRBV6-1	TRBJ2-3	NA	NA	TGTGCCTGTCGGGGAGCGTACTACACAGATACGCAGTATTTT	CACRGAYYTDTQYF
TRBV7-9	TRBJ2-7	NA	NA	TGTGCCAGCAGCTTAGGACAGGACTTTTCCGAGCAGTACTTC	CASSLGQDFSEQYF
TRBV7-8	TRBJ2-7	NA	NA	TGTGCCAGCAGCGCTAGCATCTCGTCTCGAAGACTCCTACGAGTAGGGCAGTACTTC	CASSASISSRRLLRVGQYF
TRBV2	TRBJ1-2	once	NA	TGTGCCAGCAGAGCCATAAGGACTTTCGGACGGGAGAAATATGGCTACACCTTC	CASRAIRTFGREKYGYTF
TRBV29-1	TRBJ2-7	NA	NA	TGCAGCGTCACGGCGGAGACCTACGAGCAGTACTTC	CSVTAETYEQYF
TRBV19	TRBJ2-7	NA	NA	TGTGCCAGTAGTATAAGCGGTAGCTCCTACGAGCAGTACTTC	CASSISGSSYEQYF
TRBV6-5	TRBJ1-1	few	TRBD1	TGTGCCAGCAGTCGACAGGGGGCGGGAAGTACTGAAGCTTTCTTT	CASSRQGAGSTEAFF
TRBV5-4	TRBJ2-5	few	TRBD2	TGTGCCAGCAGCTTGGGACTAGCGGGAGAGACCCAGTACTTC	CASSLGLAGETQYF
TRBV6-1	TRBJ1-5	NA	TRBD1	TGTGCCAGCAGCGGACAGGGGCAAAATCAGCCCCAGCATTTT	CASSGQGQNQPQHF
TRBV5-3	TRBJ2-1	NA	NA	TGTGCCAGAAGCCTGGGGCCCAATGAGCAGTTCTTC	CARSLGPNEQFF
TRBV11-2	TRBJ2-2	NA	NA	TGTGCCAGCAAGAGGGCAGGAACCGGGGAGCTGTTTTTT	CASKRAGTGELFF
TRBV28	TRBJ2-3	NA	NA	TGTGCCAGCCTCTCGGCAGGGGCTAGCACAGATACGCAGTATTTT	CASLSAGASTDTQYF
TRBV27	TRBJ2-7	NA	NA	TGTGCCAGCAGTTTATCCCCCTTCTACGAGCAGTACTTC	CASSLSPFYEQYF
TRBV6-1	TRBJ2-5	NA	NA	TGTGCCAGCAGCCAGGGGGGTGGAGAGACCCAGTACTTC	CASSQGGGETQYF
TRBV30	TRBJ2-1	NA	NA	TGTGCCTGGAGGGACAGAGATCCAGGGTACACGTACAATGAGCAGTTCTTC	CAWRDRDPGYTYNEQFF
TRBV9	TRBJ1-4	once	NA	TGTGCCAGCAGCGTAAACGGGGGGTATGAAAAACTGTTTTTT	CASSVNGGYEKLFF
TRBV6-1	TRBJ2-1	NA	TRBD1	TGTGCCAGCAGTCCAAGGGACAGGTTTTCAAATGAGCAGTTCTTC	CASSPRDRFSNEQFF
TRBV27	TRBJ2-7	NA	TRBD2	TGTGCCAGCAGCTCCACGGGGCTAGCGGAGTCCTACGAGCAGTACTTC	CASSSTGLAESYEQYF
TRBV28	TRBJ1-5	NA	TRBD1	TGTGCCAGCAGCTCAAACCCCCACCTCCGACAGGGAAGATGGGATCAGCCCCAGCATTTT	CASSSNPHLRQGRWDQPQHF
TRBV7-2	TRBJ2-7	NA	NA	TGTGCCAGCAGCACAGAAGTAGGGCAGTACTTC	CASSTEVGQYF
TRBV9	TRBJ2-5	NA	NA	TGTGCCAGCAGCGTAGGGGGGAGGGAGACCCAGTACTTC	CASSVGGRETQYF
TRBV5-8	TRBJ1-5	NA	TRBD1	TGTGCCAGCAGCTTCACGAAAGGGGGCGGGGGGTCCAATCAGCCCCAGCATTTT	CASSFTKGGGGSNQPQHF
TRBV6-1	TRBJ1-5	NA	NA	TGTGCCAGCAGTGTACTCGGCCAGGGAACAGGCTATAGCAATCAGCCCCAGCATTTT	CASSVLGQGTGYSNQPQHF
TRBV19	TRBJ1-1	NA	NA	TGTGCCAGTAGTATATTCTTCGGGGAGCGGAACACTGAAGCTTTCTTT	CASSIFFGERNTEAFF
TRBV28	TRBJ2-3	NA	NA	TGTGCCAGCAGTTCACCTAGCGTCAAGACAGATACGCAGTATTTT	CASSSPSVKTDTQYF